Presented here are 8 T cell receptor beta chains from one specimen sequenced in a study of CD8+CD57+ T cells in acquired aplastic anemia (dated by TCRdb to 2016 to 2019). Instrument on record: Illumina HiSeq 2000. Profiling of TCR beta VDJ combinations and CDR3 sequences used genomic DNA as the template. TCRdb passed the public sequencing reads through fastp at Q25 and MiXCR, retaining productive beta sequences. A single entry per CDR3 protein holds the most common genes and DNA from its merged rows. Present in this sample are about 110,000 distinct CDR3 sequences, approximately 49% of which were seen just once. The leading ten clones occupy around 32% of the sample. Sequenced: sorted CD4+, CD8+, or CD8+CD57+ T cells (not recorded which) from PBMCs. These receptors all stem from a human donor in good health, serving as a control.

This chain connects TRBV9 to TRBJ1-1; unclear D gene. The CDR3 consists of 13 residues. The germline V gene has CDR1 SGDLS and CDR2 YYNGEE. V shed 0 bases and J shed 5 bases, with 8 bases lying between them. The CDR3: CASSVVEQTEAFF. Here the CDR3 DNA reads TGTGCCAGCAGCGTAGTTGAGCAAACTGAAGCTTTCTTT.

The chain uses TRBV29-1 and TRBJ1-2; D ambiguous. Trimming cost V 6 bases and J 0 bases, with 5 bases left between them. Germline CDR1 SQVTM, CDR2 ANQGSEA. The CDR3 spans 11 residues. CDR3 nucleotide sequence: TGCAGCGTAGAAACTAACTATGGCTACACCTTC. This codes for CSVETNYGYTF.

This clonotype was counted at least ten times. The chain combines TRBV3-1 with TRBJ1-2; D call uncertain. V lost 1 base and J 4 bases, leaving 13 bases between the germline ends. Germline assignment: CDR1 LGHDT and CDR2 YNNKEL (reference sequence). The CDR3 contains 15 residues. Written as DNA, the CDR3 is TGTGCCAGCAGCCAAGTTACACTGTCGGGCTATGGCTACACCTTC. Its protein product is CASSQVTLSGYGYTF.

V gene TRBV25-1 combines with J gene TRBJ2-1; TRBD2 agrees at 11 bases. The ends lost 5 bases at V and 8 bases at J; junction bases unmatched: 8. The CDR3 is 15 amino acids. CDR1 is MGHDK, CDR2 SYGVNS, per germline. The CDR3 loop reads CASSYSSSGGHEQFF. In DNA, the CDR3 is TGTGCCAGCAGTTACTCGTCTAGCGGGGGGCATGAGCAGTTCTTC.

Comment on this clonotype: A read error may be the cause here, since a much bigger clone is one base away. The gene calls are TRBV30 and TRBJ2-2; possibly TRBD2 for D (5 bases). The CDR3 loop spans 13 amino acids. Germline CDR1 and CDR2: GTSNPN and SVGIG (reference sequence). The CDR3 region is CAWSVDYTGELLF. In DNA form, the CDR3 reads TGTGCCTGGAGTGTAGACTACACCGGGGAGCTGCTTTTT.

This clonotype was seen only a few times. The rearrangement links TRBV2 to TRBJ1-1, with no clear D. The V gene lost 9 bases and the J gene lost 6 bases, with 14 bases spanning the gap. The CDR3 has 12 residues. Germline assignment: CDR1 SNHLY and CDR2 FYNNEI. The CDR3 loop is CASHASHAEAFF. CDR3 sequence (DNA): TGTGCCAGTCATGCATCGCACGCTGAAGCTTTCTTT.

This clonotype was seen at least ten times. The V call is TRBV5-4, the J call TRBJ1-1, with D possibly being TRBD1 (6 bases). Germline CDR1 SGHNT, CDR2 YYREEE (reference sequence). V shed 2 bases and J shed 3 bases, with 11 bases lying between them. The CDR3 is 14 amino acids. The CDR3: CASSFGGWDTEAFF. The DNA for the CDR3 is TGTGCCAGCAGCTTCGGGGGCTGGGACACTGAAGCTTTCTTT. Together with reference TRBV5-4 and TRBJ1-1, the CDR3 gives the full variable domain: ETGVTQSPTHLIKTRGQQVTLRCSSQSGHNTVSWYQQALGQGPQFIFQYYREEENGRGNFPPRFSGLQFPNYSSELNVNALELDDSALYLCASSFGGWDTEAFFGQGTRLTVV.

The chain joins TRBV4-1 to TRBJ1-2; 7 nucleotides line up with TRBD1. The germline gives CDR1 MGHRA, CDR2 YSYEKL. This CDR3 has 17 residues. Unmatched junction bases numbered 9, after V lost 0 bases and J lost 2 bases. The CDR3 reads CASSQDIPLDRNYGYTF. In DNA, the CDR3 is TGCGCCAGCAGCCAAGATATCCCCTTGGACAGGAACTATGGCTACACCTTC.